The clone carrying this T cell receptor beta chain was recorded at least ten times. What it binds is unknown. The CDR3 consists of 13 residues. Germline CDR1 is DFQATT and CDR2 is SNEGSKA (reference sequence). V was pared by 5 bases and J by 5 bases, with 14 bases between. cDNA synthesis was performed by 5'RACE with 10-nucleotide random UMIs. A single record per CDR3 protein comes from TCRdb applying MiXCR to the 5' RACE reads. The sample includes 55,000 to 80,000 distinct CDR3 sequences, around 4.7% of them seen just once. The data stem from a study of neurological immune-mediated disorders. Broader study findings: The greatest TCR clonal expansion occurred in HTLV-1-associated myelopathy and the least in multiple sclerosis, which fell below healthy controls. Phylogenetic grouping placed 18 of 34 multiple sclerosis patients' repertoires in one related-CDR3 cluster, a possible signature. Expanded clones shared no CDR3 amino acid sequences across subjects, suggesting private repertoires in all groups.

This sequence originates from a woman in her forties or fifties with multiple sclerosis. The chain couples TRBV20-1 to TRBJ2-3; possible D gene TRBD1, 5 bases. Sequences were obtained from PBMCs. The CDR3 loop is CSASDSAGDTQYF. For the CDR3, the DNA is TGCAGTGCTTCTGACAGCGCAGGAGATACGCAGTATTTT.